This TCR beta chain was recovered during a study of response to subunit inactivated influenza vaccine listed by TCRdb under 2018. Describing the broader study: To follow how T cells responded to a trivalent subunit inactivated influenza vaccine, the researchers relied on deep quantitative profiling of the T cell receptor repertoire.

From the cysteine up to the phenylalanine, the CDR3 has a length of 16 residues. Only CDR3 DNA remains: 48 bases, in frame from the first base. Per the germline V gene, ENHRY is the CDR1 and SYGVKD is the CDR2. V and J are trimmed by 3 bases and 1 base, and the gene matches miss 4 bases of the junction. Libraries were prepared through RT-PCR. The sequencer listed for this sample is Illumina HiSeq 2500. TCRdb cleaned the public reads at Q25 with fastp, built clones with MiXCR and kept in-frame beta chains. Entries that share a CDR3 protein sequence are merged under the most common genes and DNA. The sample includes hundreds of thousands of distinct CDR3 sequences, with about 15% observed a single time. The ten biggest clones cover 7.5% to 8% of the sample. As to this clonotype: There is no known antigen for this receptor. Base qualities were left out, and no much larger clone turns up one base away.

The paper's findings and limits, for the study overall: The authors proposed that each seasonal influenza vaccination may bring in only a limited number of new T cells.

This receptor was identified in a man aged 45-65 years who received an inactivated influenza vaccine. Donor details come from another sample of the same person, matched by shared clones. Recombination connected TRBV10-3 to TRBJ2-3; 10 central bases correspond to TRBD2. The sample was PBMCs from blood, taken 14 to 15 days before vaccination. CDR3 region: CAISEGLAGGTDTQYF. The sequence in DNA is TGTGCCATCAGTGAAGGGCTAGCGGGAGGCACAGATACGCAGTATTTT.